Below are 24 T cell receptor beta chains sequenced from a single sample in a study of shared clonotypes between healthy human individuals. Clones were read by immunoSEQ multiplex PCR, and TCRdb kept only the in-frame ones, dropping some. The sample contains roughly 680,000 clones, approximately 77% of which appear only once. Sequencing used memory CD4+ T cells sorted from blood. Subset noted: CD45RA-negative fraction. The source is a woman aged 30 to 39 in good health.

The rearrangement uses TRBV21-1 and TRBJ2-2; the D call in the table, TRBD1, was not verified against the DNA. TRBV21-1 is shown as a pseudogene. The CDR3 loop spans 17 amino acids. CDR3 DNA: TGTGCCAGCAGCAAAAATAGGACAGGGTGGGTCCCCGGGGAGCTGTTTTTT. This encodes CASSKNRTGWVPGELFF.

This chain's CDR3 is CASSLTGSTFNNEQFF. CDR3 in DNA: TGTGCCAGCAGCTTAACAGGGTCGACCTTTAACAATGAGCAGTTCTTC. This rearrangement joins TRBV7-2 to TRBJ2-1, with D perhaps matching TRBD1 (6 bases). The V end lost 2 bases, the J end lost 5 bases, and 16 bases lay between the germline ends. Per germline, CDR1 SGHTA and CDR2 FQGNSA. This CDR3 comprises 16 residues.

This chain uses TRBV11-2 with TRBJ1-1; D may be TRBD1 (5 bases). V lost 5 bases and J 5 bases, leaving 12 bases between the germline ends. Germline CDR1 is SGHAT and CDR2 is FQNNGV. CDR3 length equals 13 residues. Here the CDR3 DNA reads TGTGCCAGCAGCACCCAGGAGGGGACTGAAGCTTTCTTT. It codes for CASSTQEGTEAFF.

V is TRBV5-1 and J is TRBJ2-2; the D is unclear. The CDR3 runs to 15 residues. V gave up 0 bases and J gave up 1 base, with 7 bases separating them. Germline-derived CDR1 and CDR2 are SGHRS and YFSETQ. The CDR3 loop is CASSLVHENTGELFF. The CDR3 nucleotides read TGCGCCAGCAGCTTGGTCCACGAGAACACCGGGGAGCTGTTTTTT.

The chain uses TRBV7-3 and TRBJ2-3; D is undetermined. V was shortened by 1 base and J by 6 bases, with 11 bases between the two germline ends. CDR1 and CDR2 (germline): SGHTA, FQGTGA. There are 14 residues in the CDR3. In DNA, the CDR3 is TGTGCCAGCAGCTTAAACGGTTTTGGGGATACGCAGTATTTT. This gives the protein CASSLNGFGDTQYF.

The V gene is TRBV19, the J gene TRBJ2-7; D may be TRBD2 (6 bases). The CDR3 contains 15 residues. The V gene's germline CDR1 is LNHDA and CDR2 SQIVND (reference sequence). The V gene lost 5 bases and the J gene lost 3 bases, with 17 bases spanning the gap. The CDR3 DNA reads as TGTGCCAGTAGTGCCACAGGTGGGGGGTTCTACGAGCAGTACTTC. Protein: CASSATGGGFYEQYF.

V usage is TRBV19 and J usage is TRBJ1-1, with D perhaps TRBD1 (5 bases). The germline gives CDR1 LNHDA, CDR2 SQIVND (reference sequence). Trimming cost V 5 bases and J 0 bases, with 19 bases left between them. CDR3 size: 17 residues. CDR3 sequence: CASSGYSAGTVNTEAFF. The CDR3 DNA sequence: TGTGCCAGTAGTGGCTACTCGGCCGGGACGGTGAACACTGAAGCTTTCTTT. Together with reference TRBV19 and TRBJ1-1, the CDR3 gives the full variable domain: DGGITQSPKYLFRKEGQNVTLSCEQNLNHDAMYWYRQDPGQGLRLIYYSQIVNDFQKGDIAEGYSVSREKKESFPLTVTSAQKNPTAFYLCASSGYSAGTVNTEAFFGQGTRLTVV.

The V call is TRBV4-2, the J call TRBJ1-2, with a weak D call TRBD1 (5 bases). The V and J ends lost 0 bases and 8 bases respectively, with 13 bases between them. The CDR3 extends over 14 amino acids. Germline CDR1 LGHNA, CDR2 YNFKEQ. CDR3 coding DNA: TGTGCCAGCAGCCAAGATGTAAGGGGCGGAGGCTACACCTTC. Protein: CASSQDVRGGGYTF.

The chain couples TRBV2 to TRBJ2-5, with 7 nucleotides matching TRBD2. Unmatched junction bases numbered 10, after V lost 3 bases and J lost 6 bases. Germline-derived CDR1 and CDR2 are SNHLY and FYNNEI. The CDR3 runs to 15 residues. CDR3: CASSELSGFRKTQYF. The CDR3 DNA follows: TGTGCCAGCAGTGAGCTTAGCGGGTTTAGGAAGACCCAGTACTTC.

The J gene is TRBJ2-7, the V gene TRBV2; the D gene could be TRBD1 or TRBD2 (5 bases each). CDR1 SNHLY and CDR2 FYNNEI come from the germline V gene. The ends were cut back, 6 bases at V and 7 bases at J, with 22 bases in the middle. The CDR3 contains 15 residues. In DNA, the CDR3 is TGTGCCAGCAGACGACAAACCGGGACCGCCGTTGAGCAGTACTTC. Translating gives CASRRQTGTAVEQYF.

This chain uses TRBV30 with TRBJ1-3; D is ambiguous. The germline V gene encodes CDR1 GTSNPN and CDR2 SVGIG (reference sequence). Trimming removed 0 bases at V and 6 bases at J, with 12 bases between. There are 14 residues in the CDR3. CDR3 loop: CAWSVRTWVNTIYF. The CDR3 DNA follows: TGTGCCTGGAGTGTACGAACCTGGGTAAACACCATATATTTT.

This chain connects TRBV7-3 to TRBJ1-1; 8 bases are shared with TRBD1. Germline CDR1 is SGHTA and CDR2 is FQGTGA. With V trimmed by 9 bases and J by 8 bases, 8 bases remained unmatched. This CDR3 comprises 12 residues. CDR3 DNA sequence: TGTGCCAGTTCAGGGGGCCATGGAGAAGCTTTCTTT. It codes for CASSGGHGEAFF.

The V gene is TRBV25-1, the J gene TRBJ2-5; perhaps D is TRBD1 or TRBD2 (6 bases each). The CDR3 contains 14 residues. The germline CDR1 and CDR2 sequences are MGHDK and SYGVNS. V lost 7 bases to trimming and J lost 1 base, with 13 bases between them. The CDR3 protein is CASTSRGAQETQYF. The DNA of the CDR3 is TGTGCCAGCACCTCAAGGGGGGCCCAAGAGACCCAGTACTTC.

This sequence joins TRBV5-6 and TRBJ2-1; tentatively, D is TRBD2 (5 bases). Trimming cost V 3 bases and J 14 bases, with 12 bases left between them. CDR3 length: 11 residues. In germline, CDR1 is SGHDT, CDR2 YYEEEE. The CDR3 DNA follows: TGTGCCAGCAGCTCTGGGAGTTTGAAGTTCTTC. Translation: CASSSGSLKFF.

Points on this clone: In the same sample, other DNA sequences code for this CDR3. The V and J genes are TRBV5-1 and TRBJ2-1; D is unclear. There are 14 residues in the CDR3. V gave up 4 bases and J gave up 2 bases, with 10 bases separating them. Germline CDR1 reads SGHRS; CDR2 reads YFSETQ. The CDR3 region is CASSLSTTYNEQFF. CDR3 DNA sequence: TGCGCCAGCAGCCTCTCAACTACCTACAATGAGCAGTTCTTC.

The J gene is TRBJ1-4, the V gene TRBV19; possibly TRBD1 for D (5 bases). This CDR3 has 15 residues. The V end lost 6 bases, the J end lost 2 bases, and 13 bases lay between the germline ends. In germline, CDR1 is LNHDA, CDR2 SQIVND (reference sequence). The CDR3 region is CASSLGGVTNEKLFF. In DNA, the CDR3 is TGTGCCAGTAGCCTAGGAGGGGTCACTAATGAAAAACTGTTTTTT.

The chain links TRBV19 to TRBJ1-1; D perhaps matches TRBD1 (5 bases). Per the germline V gene, CDR1 is LNHDA and CDR2 is SQIVND (reference sequence). The ends were cut back, 3 bases at V and 1 base at J, with 12 bases in the middle. There are 15 residues in the CDR3. The CDR3 sequence: CASSIRTGGNTEAFF. The CDR3 DNA is TGTGCCAGTAGTATCCGGACGGGGGGGAACACTGAAGCTTTCTTT. The full variable domain, completed using reference TRBV19 and TRBJ1-1, is DGGITQSPKYLFRKEGQNVTLSCEQNLNHDAMYWYRQDPGQGLRLIYYSQIVNDFQKGDIAEGYSVSREKKESFPLTVTSAQKNPTAFYLCASSIRTGGNTEAFFGQGTRLTVV.

The chain has TRBV6-5 and TRBJ1-3; D not certain. The CDR3 is 15 amino acids. Germline values: CDR1 MNHEY, CDR2 SVGAGI. Trimming took off 6 bases at V and 4 bases at J, with 16 bases between the two ends. The CDR3 is CASSRNQRMGNTIYF. The CDR3 nucleotides are TGTGCCAGCAGCCGAAATCAACGAATGGGAAACACCATATATTTT.

This clone was observed a few times. For the CDR3, the DNA is TGTGCCAGCAGTGAAAACGGGCGACGGGAAAAACTGTTTTTT. This gives the protein CASSENGRREKLFF. V gene TRBV6-1 combines with J gene TRBJ1-4; D gene ambiguous. The CDR3 loop spans 14 amino acids. Germline lookup yields CDR1 MNHNS and CDR2 SASEGT. With 2 bases removed from V and 8 bases from J, the gap between germline ends came to 12 bases.

A word on this clone: Within the sample, other DNA sequences also encode this same CDR3. The J gene is TRBJ1-2, the V gene TRBV28; D ambiguous. CDR1 is MDHEN, CDR2 SYDVKM, per germline. There are 11 residues in the CDR3. V was shortened by 2 bases and J by 6 bases, with 4 bases between the two germline ends. The CDR3, as DNA: TGTGCCAGCAGTTTAGAAGATGGCTACACCTTC. Protein: CASSLEDGYTF.

Comment on this clone: The identical CDR3 is also encoded by other nucleotide sequences in the sample. The chain joins TRBV30 to TRBJ1-5; D uncertain. Looked up from germline, CDR1 is GTSNPN and CDR2 is SVGIG (reference sequence). V lost 0 bases and J 0 bases, leaving 3 bases between the germline ends. The CDR3 runs to 13 residues. CDR3 bases: TGTGCCTGGAGTGTGAATAGCAATCAGCCCCAGCATTTT. It codes for CAWSVNSNQPQHF.

This clone appeared a few times. The chain links TRBV5-1 to TRBJ2-7; 9 positions match TRBD2. The CDR3 length is 15 residues. CDR1 is SGHRS and CDR2 is YFSETQ in the germline V gene. The junction had 5 bases not matched to a gene; V was cut back by 0 bases and J by 4 bases. The CDR3 DNA follows: TGCGCCAGCAGCTTGGTAGAAGCGGGAGGTTACGAGCAGTACTTC. Amino acids: CASSLVEAGGYEQYF.

This clone counts as medium-sized. J is TRBJ1-1 and V is TRBV4-2; D gene ambiguous. Germline V CDR1 and CDR2: LGHNA, YNFKEQ. Trimming took 0 bases from V and 8 from J, leaving 16 bases between them. The CDR3 runs 15 residues. As DNA, the CDR3 is TGTGCCAGCAGCCAAGATGGTCCCATAAGATCCGAAGCTTTCTTT. As protein: CASSQDGPIRSEAFF.

A word on this clone: Distinct nucleotide sequences in the sample also encode this CDR3. The chain links TRBV2 to TRBJ1-5, with 7 bases identical to TRBD1. The CDR3 has 15 amino acids. The trim removed 8 bases at V and 2 bases at J, leaving 9 bases unmatched. The V gene's germline CDR1 is SNHLY and CDR2 FYNNEI. Here the CDR3 reads CASRGDTGGNQPQHF. Written as DNA, the CDR3 is TGTGCCAGCCGAGGTGATACAGGGGGCAATCAGCCCCAGCATTTT.